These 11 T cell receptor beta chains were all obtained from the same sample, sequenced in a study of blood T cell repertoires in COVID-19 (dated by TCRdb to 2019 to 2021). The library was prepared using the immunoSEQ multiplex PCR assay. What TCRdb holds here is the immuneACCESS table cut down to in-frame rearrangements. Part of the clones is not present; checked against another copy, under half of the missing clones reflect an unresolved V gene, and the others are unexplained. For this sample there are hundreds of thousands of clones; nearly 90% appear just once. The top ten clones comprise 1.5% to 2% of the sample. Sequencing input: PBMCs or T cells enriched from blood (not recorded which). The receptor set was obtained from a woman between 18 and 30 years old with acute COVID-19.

CDR3 DNA: TGTGCCAGCAGCAGGGACAGGGACTACGAGCAGTACTTC. Translated: CASSRDRDYEQYF. The rearrangement joins TRBV7-9 to TRBJ2-7; 9 nucleotides agree with TRBD1. V gave up 5 bases and J gave up 3 bases; unmatched junction bases: 2. CDR3 size: 13 residues. Germline V lookup: CDR1 SEHNR, CDR2 FQNEAQ (reference sequence).

Here the CDR3 DNA reads TGTGCCAGCAGTCCGAACACGGGACAGGGGGCGAAAAGCCATGGCTACACCTTC. Its protein is CASSPNTGQGAKSHGYTF. This sequence joins TRBV28 and TRBJ1-2; TRBD1 aligns across 12 bases. V gave up 5 bases and J gave up 6 bases; unmatched junction bases: 16. Germline CDR1 and CDR2: MDHEN and SYDVKM. The CDR3 loop spans 18 amino acids.

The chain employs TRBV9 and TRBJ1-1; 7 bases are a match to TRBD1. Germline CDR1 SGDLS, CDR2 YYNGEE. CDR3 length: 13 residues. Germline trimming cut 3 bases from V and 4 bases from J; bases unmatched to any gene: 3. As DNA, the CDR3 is TGTGCCAGCAGCGGTACAGGGGTCACTGAAGCTTTCTTT. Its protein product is CASSGTGVTEAFF.

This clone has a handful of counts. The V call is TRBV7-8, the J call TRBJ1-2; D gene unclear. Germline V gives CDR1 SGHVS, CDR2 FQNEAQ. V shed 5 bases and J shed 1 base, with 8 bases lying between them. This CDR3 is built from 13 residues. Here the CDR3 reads CASSRTVNYGYTF. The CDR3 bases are TGTGCCAGCAGCCGGACTGTTAACTATGGCTACACCTTC.

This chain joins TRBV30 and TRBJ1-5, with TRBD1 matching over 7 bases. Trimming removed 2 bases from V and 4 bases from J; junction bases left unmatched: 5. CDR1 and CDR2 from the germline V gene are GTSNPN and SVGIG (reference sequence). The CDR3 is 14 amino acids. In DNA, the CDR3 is TGTGCCTGGAGTAACTACAGGGGAAATCAGCCCCAGCATTTT. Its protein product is CAWSNYRGNQPQHF.

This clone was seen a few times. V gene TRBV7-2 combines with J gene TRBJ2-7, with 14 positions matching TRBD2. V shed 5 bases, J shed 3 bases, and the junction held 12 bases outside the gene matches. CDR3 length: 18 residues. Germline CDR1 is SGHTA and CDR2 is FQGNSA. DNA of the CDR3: TGTGCCAGCAGCCTAGGGACTAGCGGGAGACGGAGGGGCTACGAGCAGTACTTC. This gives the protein CASSLGTSGRRRGYEQYF.

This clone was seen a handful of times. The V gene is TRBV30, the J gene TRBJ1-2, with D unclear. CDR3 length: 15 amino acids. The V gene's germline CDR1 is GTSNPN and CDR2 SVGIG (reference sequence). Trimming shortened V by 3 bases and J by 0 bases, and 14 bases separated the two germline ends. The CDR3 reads CAWRNGGQANYGYTF. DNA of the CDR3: TGTGCCTGGAGAAATGGAGGGCAAGCTAACTATGGCTACACCTTC.

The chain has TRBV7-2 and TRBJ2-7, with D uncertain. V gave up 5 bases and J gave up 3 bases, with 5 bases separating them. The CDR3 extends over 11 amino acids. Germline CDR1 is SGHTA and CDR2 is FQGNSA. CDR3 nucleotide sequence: TGTGCCAGCAGCCCAGACTACGAGCAGTACTTC. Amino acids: CASSPDYEQYF.

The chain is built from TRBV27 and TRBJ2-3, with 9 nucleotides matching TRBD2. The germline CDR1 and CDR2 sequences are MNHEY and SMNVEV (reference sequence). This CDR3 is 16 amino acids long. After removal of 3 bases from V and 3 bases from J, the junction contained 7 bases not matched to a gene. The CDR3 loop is CASSLRREGGTDTQYF. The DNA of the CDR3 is TGTGCCAGCAGTTTGAGGCGGGAGGGAGGTACAGATACGCAGTATTTT.

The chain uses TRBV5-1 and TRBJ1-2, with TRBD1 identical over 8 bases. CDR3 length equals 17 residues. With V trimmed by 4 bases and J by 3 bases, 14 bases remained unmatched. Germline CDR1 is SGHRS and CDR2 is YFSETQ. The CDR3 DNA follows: TGCGCCAGCAGCGGAAGACAGGGGCTCTCCTCTTACTATGGCTACACCTTC. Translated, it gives CASSGRQGLSSYYGYTF.

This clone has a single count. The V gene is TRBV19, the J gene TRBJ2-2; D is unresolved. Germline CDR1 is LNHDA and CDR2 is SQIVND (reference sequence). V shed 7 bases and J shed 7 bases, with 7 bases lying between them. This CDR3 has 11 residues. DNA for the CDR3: TGTGCCAGTACCAGGCTCGGGGAGCTGTTTTTT. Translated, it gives CASTRLGELFF.